This T cell receptor beta chain was recorded in a study of blood T cell repertoires in COVID-19. Profiling relied on immunoSEQ multiplex PCR, and the TCRdb table lists in-frame clones only, not all of them. The table shows about half a million clones, with 75% to 90% occurring only once. This TCR came from a man aged 18 to 35 with COVID-19, enrolled during active disease. The source material was peripheral blood.

The CDR3 DNA is TGCGCCAGCAGCACGGGGAGTGAGAATTCACCCCTCCACTTT. It specifies CASSTGSENSPLHF. The chain has TRBV5-1 and TRBJ1-6; no definite D call. Germline V CDR1 and CDR2: SGHRS, YFSETQ. V was shortened by 4 bases and J by 7 bases, with 12 bases between the two germline ends. CDR3 length: 14 amino acids. Full variable domain (rest looked up from reference TRBV5-1 and TRBJ1-6): KAGVTQTPRYLIKTRGQQVTLSCSPISGHRSVSWYQQTPGQGLQFLFEYFSETQRNKGNFPGRFSGRQFSNSRSEMNVSTLELGDSALYLCASSTGSENSPLHFGNGTRLTVT.